This note documents a single T cell receptor beta chain sequence. The data are from a study of blood T cell repertoires in COVID-19. Overall study: T cells, B-cell-depleted T cells, or PBMCs supplied cDNA or gDNA.

Per germline, CDR1 SGHDN and CDR2 FVKESK. The germline V and J ends were trimmed by 4 bases and 1 base, with 17 bases remaining between them. This CDR3 contains 17 residues. Here immunoSEQ multiplex PCR was the method, and the copy in TCRdb shows in-frame clones only, minus some. The sample lists approximately 69,000 clones, roughly 79% occurring once. V and J are TRBV14 and TRBJ1-3; TRBD1 is a possible D gene (5 bases). The sequencing sample was made of peripheral blood. This receptor was taken from a man in his fifties or sixties with acute or convalescent COVID-19. As DNA, the CDR3 is TGTGCCAGCAGCCTATTCGACAGTCCCCTTTCTGGAAACACCATATATTTT. Protein sequence: CASSLFDSPLSGNTIYF.